This TCR beta chain appears in the sequencing data of a study of blood T cells in healthy people across ages. This CDR3 has 11 amino acids. The germline V gene has CDR1 MDHEN and CDR2 SYDVKM. V lost 5 bases, J lost 5 bases, and 7 bases lay in between. General study points: TCR beta diversity per million T cells fell roughly linearly with age. Naive T cell percentage strongly correlated with TCR beta diversity.

A sample-barcoded 5' primer and a J-beta primer mix were used in a second PCR of roughly 6 to 12 cycles. Carrying 12 random nucleotides, a template-switch adaptor labeled each individual cDNA molecule. MiXCR was run by TCRdb on the 5' RACE reads, yielding one entry per CDR3 protein. In the table there are 700,000 or so distinct CDR3 sequences, 35% to 50% of which are singletons. As regards this clonotype: Its antigen is undetermined.

This TCR was recovered from a man older than 75 in good health. This sequence joins TRBV28 and TRBJ2-7; D is uncertain. The sample taken for sequencing was blood. This CDR3 is CASSPTHEQYF. CDR3 coding DNA: TGTGCCAGCAGTCCCACCCACGAGCAGTACTTC.